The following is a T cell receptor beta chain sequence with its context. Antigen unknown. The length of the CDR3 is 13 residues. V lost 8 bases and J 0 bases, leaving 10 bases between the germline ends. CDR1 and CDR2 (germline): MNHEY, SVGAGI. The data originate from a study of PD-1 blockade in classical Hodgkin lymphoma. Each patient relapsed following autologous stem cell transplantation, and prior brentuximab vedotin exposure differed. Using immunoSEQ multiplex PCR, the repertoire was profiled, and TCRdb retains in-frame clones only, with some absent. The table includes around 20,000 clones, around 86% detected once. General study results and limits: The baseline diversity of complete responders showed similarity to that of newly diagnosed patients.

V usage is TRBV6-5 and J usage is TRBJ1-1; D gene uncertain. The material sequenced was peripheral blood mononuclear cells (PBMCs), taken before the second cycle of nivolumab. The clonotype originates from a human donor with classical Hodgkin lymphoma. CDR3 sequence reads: CASRRPVNTEAFF. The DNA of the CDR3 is TGTGCCAGCCGCCGCCCGGTGAACACTGAAGCTTTCTTT.